This T cell receptor beta chain was captured by sequencing in a study of T cell changes during pregnancy in multiple sclerosis. The table came from immunoSEQ multiplex PCR; TCRdb's copy has only in-frame clones and leaves some out. There are fewer than 85,000 clones in the sample; around 96% occur only once, and about 1.2% lies in the top ten. The V segment lost 2 bases and the J segment 7 bases; nucleotides outside the gene matches: 5. CDR3 length: 14 residues. The germline CDR1 and CDR2 sequences are KGHSH and LQKENI. The material was peripheral blood, obtained in the second trimester of pregnancy. This chain uses TRBV18 with TRBJ2-1, with 7 bases fitting TRBD1. This receptor was identified in a female donor with multiple sclerosis, enrolled in a pregnancy study. CDR3 sequence reads: CASSPVTGENEQFF. CDR3 coding DNA: TGTGCCAGCTCACCAGTTACAGGGGAAAATGAGCAGTTCTTC.